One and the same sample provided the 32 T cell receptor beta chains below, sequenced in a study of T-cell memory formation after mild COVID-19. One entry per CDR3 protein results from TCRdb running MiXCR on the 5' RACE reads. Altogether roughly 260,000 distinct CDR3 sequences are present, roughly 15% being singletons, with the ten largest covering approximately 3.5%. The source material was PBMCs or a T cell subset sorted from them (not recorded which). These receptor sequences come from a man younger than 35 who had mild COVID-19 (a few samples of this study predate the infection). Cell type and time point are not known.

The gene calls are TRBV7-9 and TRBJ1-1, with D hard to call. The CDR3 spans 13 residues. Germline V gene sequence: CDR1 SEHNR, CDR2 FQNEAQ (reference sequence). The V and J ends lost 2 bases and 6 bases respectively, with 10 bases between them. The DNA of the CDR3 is TGTGCCAGCAGCTTAAGGACGGGCCCTGAAGCTTTCTTT. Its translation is CASSLRTGPEAFF.

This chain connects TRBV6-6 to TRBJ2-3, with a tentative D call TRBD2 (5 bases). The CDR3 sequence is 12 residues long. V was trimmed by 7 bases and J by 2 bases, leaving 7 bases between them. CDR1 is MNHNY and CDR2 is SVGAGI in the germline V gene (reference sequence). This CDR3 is CASMGVTDTQYF. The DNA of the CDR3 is TGTGCCAGCATGGGAGTCACAGATACGCAGTATTTT.

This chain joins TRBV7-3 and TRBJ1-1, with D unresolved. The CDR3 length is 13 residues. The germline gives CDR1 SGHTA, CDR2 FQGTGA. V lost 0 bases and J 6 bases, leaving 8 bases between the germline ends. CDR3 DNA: TGTGCCAGCAGCTTAACGGCCGGCGCTGAAGCTTTCTTT. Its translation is CASSLTAGAEAFF.

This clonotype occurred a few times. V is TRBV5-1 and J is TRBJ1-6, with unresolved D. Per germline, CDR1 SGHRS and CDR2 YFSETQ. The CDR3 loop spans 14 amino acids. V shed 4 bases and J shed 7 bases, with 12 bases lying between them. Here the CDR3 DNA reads TGCGCCAGCAGCCTAGCATTACGGAATTCACCCCTCCACTTT. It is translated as CASSLALRNSPLHF.

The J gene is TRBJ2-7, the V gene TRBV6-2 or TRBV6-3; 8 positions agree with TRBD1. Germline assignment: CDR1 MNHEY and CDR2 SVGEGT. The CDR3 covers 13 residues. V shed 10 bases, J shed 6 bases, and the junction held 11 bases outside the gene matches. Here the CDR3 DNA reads TGTGCCAAATCAGGGGGCAGGGCAGGCGAGCAGTACGTC. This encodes CAKSGGRAGEQYV.

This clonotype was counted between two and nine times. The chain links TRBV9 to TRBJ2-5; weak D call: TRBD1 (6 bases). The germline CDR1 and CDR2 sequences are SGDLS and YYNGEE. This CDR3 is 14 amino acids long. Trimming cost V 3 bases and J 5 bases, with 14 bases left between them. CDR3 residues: CASSGTGWHETQYF. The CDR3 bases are TGTGCCAGCAGCGGAACAGGGTGGCACGAGACCCAGTACTTC. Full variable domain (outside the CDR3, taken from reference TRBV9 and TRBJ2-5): DSGVTQTPKHLITATGQRVTLRCSPRSGDLSVYWYQQSLDQGLQFLIQYYNGEERAKGNILERFSAQQFPDLHSELNLSSLELGDSALYFCASSGTGWHETQYFGPGTRLLVL.

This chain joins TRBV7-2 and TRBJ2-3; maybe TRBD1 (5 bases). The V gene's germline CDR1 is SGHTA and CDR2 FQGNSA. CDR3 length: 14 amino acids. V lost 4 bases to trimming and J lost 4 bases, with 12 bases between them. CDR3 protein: CASSWGRIPDTQYF. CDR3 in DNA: TGTGCCAGCAGCTGGGGCAGGATCCCAGATACGCAGTATTTT. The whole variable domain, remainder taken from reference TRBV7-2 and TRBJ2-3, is GAGVSQSPSNKVTEKGKDVELRCDPISGHTALYWYRQSLGQGLEFLIYFQGNSAPDKSGLPSDRFSAERTGGSVSTLTIQRTQQEDSAVYLCASSWGRIPDTQYFGPGTRLTVL.

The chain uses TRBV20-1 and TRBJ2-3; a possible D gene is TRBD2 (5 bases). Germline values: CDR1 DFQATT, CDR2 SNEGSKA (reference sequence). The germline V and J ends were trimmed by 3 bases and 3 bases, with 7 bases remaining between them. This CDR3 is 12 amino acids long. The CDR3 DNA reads TGCAGTGCTAGGGCGGGTACAGATACGCAGTATTTT. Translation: CSARAGTDTQYF.

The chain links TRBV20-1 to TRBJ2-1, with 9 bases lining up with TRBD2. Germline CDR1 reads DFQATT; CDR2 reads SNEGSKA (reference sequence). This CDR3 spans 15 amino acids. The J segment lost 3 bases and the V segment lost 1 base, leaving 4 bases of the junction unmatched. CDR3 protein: CSARVAGGNYNEQFF. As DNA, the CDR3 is TGCAGTGCTAGAGTGGCGGGGGGGAACTACAATGAGCAGTTCTTC.

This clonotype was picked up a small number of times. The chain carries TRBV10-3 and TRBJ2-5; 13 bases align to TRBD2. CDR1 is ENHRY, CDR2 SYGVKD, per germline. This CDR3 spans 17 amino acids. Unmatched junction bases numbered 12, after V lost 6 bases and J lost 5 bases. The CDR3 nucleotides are TGTGCCATCAGCAGGGACCGACTAGCGGGGGGTAGGGAGACCCAGTACTTC. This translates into CAISRDRLAGGRETQYF.

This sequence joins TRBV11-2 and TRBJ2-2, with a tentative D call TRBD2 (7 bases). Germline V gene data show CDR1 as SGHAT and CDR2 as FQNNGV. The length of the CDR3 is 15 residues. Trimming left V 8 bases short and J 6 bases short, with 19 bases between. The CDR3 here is CASSYGGAKAGELFF. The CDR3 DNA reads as TGTGCCAGCTCCTATGGGGGGGCTAAGGCCGGGGAGCTGTTTTTT.

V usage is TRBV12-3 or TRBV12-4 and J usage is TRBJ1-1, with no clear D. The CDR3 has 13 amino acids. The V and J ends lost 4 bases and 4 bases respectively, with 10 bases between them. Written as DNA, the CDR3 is TGTGCCAGCAGTTCCGGTTTGGTCACTGAAGCTTTCTTT. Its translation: CASSSGLVTEAFF.

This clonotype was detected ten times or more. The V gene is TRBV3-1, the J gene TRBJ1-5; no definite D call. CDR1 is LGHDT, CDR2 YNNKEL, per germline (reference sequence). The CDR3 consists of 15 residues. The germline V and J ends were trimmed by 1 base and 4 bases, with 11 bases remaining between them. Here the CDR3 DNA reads TGTGCCAGCAGCCAAGGGGCACAGATGAATCAGCCCCAGCATTTT. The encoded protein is CASSQGAQMNQPQHF.

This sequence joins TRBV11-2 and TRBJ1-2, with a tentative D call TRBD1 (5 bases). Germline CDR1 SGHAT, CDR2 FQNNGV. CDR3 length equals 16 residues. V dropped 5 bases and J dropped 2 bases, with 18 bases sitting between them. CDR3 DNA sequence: TGTGCCAGCAGCCGGGGGATGAGTTGGGACAACTATGGCTACACCTTC. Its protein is CASSRGMSWDNYGYTF. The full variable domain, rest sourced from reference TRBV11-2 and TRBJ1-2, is EAGVAQSPRYKIIEKRQSVAFWCNPISGHATLYWYQQILGQGPKLLIQFQNNGVVDDSQLPKDRFSAERLKGVDSTLKIQPAKLEDSAVYLCASSRGMSWDNYGYTFGSGTRLTVV.

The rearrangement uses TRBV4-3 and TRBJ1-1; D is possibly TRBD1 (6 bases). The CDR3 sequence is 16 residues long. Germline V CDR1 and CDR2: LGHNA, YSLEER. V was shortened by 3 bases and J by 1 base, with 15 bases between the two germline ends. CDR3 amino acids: CASSQMLGGANTEAFF. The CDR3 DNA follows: TGCGCCAGCAGCCAGATGTTAGGGGGGGCGAACACTGAAGCTTTCTTT.

The chain's CDR3 is CASSLMGEPDTQYF. CDR3 coding DNA: TGTGCCAGCAGCTTGATGGGGGAACCAGATACGCAGTATTTT. This chain uses TRBV7-3 with TRBJ2-3; the D gene could be TRBD1 or TRBD2 (5 bases each). This CDR3 comprises 14 residues. Germline CDR1 reads SGHTA; CDR2 reads FQGTGA. Trimming took off 3 bases at V and 4 bases at J, with 11 bases between the two ends.

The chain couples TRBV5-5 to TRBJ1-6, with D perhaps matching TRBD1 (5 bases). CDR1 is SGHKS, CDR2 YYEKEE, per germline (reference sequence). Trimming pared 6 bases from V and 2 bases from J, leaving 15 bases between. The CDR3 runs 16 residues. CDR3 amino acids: CASKRNGGTYNSPLHF. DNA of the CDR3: TGTGCCAGCAAGAGAAACGGGGGTACCTATAATTCACCCCTCCACTTT.

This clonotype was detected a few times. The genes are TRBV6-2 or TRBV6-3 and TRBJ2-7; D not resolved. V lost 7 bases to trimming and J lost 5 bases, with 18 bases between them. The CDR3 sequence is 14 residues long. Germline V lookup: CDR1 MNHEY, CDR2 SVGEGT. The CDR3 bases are TGTGCCAGCAAAGTGGAGCCTGCTGGCGACGAGCAGTACGTC. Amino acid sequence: CASKVEPAGDEQYV.

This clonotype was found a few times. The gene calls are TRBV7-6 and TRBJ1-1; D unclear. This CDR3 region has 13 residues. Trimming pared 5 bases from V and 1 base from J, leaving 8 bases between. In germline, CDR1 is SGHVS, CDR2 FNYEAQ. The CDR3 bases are TGTGCCAGCAGCACACAGAAGAACACTGAAGCTTTCTTT. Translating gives CASSTQKNTEAFF.

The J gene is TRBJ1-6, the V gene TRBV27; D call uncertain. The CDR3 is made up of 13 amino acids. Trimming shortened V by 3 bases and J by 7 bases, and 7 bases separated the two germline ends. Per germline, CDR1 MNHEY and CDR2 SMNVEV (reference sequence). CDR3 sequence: CASSFVGNSPLHF. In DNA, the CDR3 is TGTGCCAGCAGTTTTGTCGGAAATTCACCCCTCCACTTT.

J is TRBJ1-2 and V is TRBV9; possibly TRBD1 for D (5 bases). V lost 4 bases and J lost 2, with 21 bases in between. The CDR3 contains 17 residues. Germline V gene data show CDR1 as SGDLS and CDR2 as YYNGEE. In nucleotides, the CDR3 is TGTGCCAGCAGCCGAGACGGTAGGCTCCCAGGGAACTATGGCTACACCTTC. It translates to CASSRDGRLPGNYGYTF. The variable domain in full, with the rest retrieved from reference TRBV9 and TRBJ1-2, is DSGVTQTPKHLITATGQRVTLRCSPRSGDLSVYWYQQSLDQGLQFLIQYYNGEERAKGNILERFSAQQFPDLHSELNLSSLELGDSALYFCASSRDGRLPGNYGYTFGSGTRLTVV.

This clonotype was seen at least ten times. CDR3: CASSPGTDPQETQYF. As DNA, the CDR3 is TGCGCCAGCAGCCCCGGGACGGACCCTCAAGAGACCCAGTACTTC. This chain uses TRBV5-1 with TRBJ2-5, with D perhaps matching TRBD1 or TRBD2 (5 bases each). Trimming shortened V by 4 bases and J by 2 bases, and 15 bases separated the two germline ends. Germline V gene lookup returns CDR1 SGHRS and CDR2 YFSETQ. The CDR3 is 15 amino acids.

CDR3 sequence (DNA): TGTGCCATCAGGACGAGACAGGCAGGGGAGCAGTTCTTC. As protein: CAIRTRQAGEQFF. The V and J genes are TRBV10-3 and TRBJ2-1; D is possibly TRBD1 (6 bases). V shed 6 bases and J shed 10 bases, with 16 bases lying between them. The germline gives CDR1 ENHRY, CDR2 SYGVKD. This CDR3 region has 13 residues.

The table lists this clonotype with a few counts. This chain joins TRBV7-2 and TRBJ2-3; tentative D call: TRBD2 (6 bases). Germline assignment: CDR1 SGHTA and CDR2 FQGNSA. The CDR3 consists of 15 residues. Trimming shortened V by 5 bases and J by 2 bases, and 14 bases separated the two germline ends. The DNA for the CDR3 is TGTGCCAGCAGCCTGGCTAGCGCGTACACAGATACGCAGTATTTT. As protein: CASSLASAYTDTQYF.

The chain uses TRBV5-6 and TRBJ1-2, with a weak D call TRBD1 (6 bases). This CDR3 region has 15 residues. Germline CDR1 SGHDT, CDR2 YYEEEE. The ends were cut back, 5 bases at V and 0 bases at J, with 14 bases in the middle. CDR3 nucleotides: TGTGCCAGCAGACTACAGGGATTCGCTAACTATGGCTACACCTTC. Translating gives CASRLQGFANYGYTF.

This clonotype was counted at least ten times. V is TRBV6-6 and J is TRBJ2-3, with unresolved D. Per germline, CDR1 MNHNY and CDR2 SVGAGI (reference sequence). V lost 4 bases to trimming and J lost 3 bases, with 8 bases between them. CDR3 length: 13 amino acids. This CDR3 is CASSFLGTDTQYF. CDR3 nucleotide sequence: TGTGCCAGCAGTTTCCTGGGTACAGATACGCAGTATTTT.

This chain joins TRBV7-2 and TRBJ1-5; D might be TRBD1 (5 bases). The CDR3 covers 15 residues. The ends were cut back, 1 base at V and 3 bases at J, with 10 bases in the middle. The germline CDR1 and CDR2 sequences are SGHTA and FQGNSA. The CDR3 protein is CASSLEGYYNQPQHF. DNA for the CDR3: TGTGCCAGCAGCTTAGAGGGGTATTACAATCAGCCCCAGCATTTT.

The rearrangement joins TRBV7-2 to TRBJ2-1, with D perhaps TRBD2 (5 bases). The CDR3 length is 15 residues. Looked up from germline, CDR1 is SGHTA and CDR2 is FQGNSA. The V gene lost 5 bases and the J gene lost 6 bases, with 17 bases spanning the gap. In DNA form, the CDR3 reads TGTGCCAGCAGCCGCTCGCGAGGCGCGGGCAATGAGCAGTTCTTC. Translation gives CASSRSRGAGNEQFF.

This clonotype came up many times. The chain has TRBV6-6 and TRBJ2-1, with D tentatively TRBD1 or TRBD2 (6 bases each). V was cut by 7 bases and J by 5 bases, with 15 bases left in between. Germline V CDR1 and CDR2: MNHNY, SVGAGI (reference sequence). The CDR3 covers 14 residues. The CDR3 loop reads CASKFTGADNEQFF. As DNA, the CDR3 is TGTGCCAGCAAATTTACGGGGGCCGACAATGAGCAGTTCTTC.

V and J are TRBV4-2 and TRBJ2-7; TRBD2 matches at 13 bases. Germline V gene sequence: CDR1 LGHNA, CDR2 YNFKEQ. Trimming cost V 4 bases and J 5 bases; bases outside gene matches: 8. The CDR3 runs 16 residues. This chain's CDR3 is CASSRLTSGGAHEQYF. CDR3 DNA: TGTGCCAGCAGCCGCCTAACTAGCGGGGGGGCCCACGAGCAGTACTTC.

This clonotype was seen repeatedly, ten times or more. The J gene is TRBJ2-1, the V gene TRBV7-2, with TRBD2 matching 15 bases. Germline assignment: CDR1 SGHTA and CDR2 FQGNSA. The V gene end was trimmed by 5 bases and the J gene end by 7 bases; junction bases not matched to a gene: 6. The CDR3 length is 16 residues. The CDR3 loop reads CASSPGLAGGGNEQFF. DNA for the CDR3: TGTGCCAGCAGCCCGGGACTAGCGGGGGGTGGGAATGAGCAGTTCTTC.

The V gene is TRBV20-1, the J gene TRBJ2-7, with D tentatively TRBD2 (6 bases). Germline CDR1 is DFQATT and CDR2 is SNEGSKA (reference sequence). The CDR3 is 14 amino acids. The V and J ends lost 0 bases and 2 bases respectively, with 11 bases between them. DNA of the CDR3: TGCAGTGCTAGAGATTTACGGGAGCCCTACGAGCAGTACGTC. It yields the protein CSARDLREPYEQYV.